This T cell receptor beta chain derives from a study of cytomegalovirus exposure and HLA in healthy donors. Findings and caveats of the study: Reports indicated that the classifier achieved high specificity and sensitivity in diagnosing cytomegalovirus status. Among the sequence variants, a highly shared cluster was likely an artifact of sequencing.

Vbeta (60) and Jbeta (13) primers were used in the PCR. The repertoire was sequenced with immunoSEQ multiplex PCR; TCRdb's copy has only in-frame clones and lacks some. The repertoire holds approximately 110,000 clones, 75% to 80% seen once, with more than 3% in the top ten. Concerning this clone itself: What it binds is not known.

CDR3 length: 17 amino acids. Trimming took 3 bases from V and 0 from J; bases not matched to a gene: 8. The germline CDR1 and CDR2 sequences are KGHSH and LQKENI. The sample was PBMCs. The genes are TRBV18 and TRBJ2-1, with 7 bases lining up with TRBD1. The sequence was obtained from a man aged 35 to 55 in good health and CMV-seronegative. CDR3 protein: CASSPRRQGFSYNEQFF. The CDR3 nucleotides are TGTGCCAGCTCACCCAGAAGACAGGGCTTCTCCTACAATGAGCAGTTCTTC. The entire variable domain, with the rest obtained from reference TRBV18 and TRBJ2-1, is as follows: NAGVMQNPRHLVRRRGQEARLRCSPMKGHSHVYWYRQLPEEGLKFMVYLQKENIIDESGMPKERFSAEFPKEGPSILRIQQVVRGDSAAYFCASSPRRQGFSYNEQFFGPGTRLTVL.